This TCR beta chain is drawn from a study of regulatory T cells in long-lasting Graves disease. Overall study context: The study enrolled newly diagnosed Graves' patients on antithyroid drugs under 3 months.

In building TCR beta libraries, iRepertoire HTBI primers were used together with Arm-PCR of CDR3 regions. MiXCR was run by TCRdb on the multiplex PCR reads, yielding one entry per CDR3 protein. The data contain 320,000 or so distinct CDR3 sequences, 18% of them seen just once; the ten biggest clones take up more than 30%. V was pared by 4 bases and J by 9 bases, with 7 bases between. The CDR3 is 12 amino acids. From germline, CDR1 is SGHNT and CDR2 YENEEA. Indicated time point: newly diagnosed GD, antithyroid drugs for less than 3 months. Extracted PBMC RNA gave rise to the TCR library. Whole-study findings and limits: Repertoires from persistent disease leaned toward TRBV28, TRBJ1-2 and TRBJ2-5.

This clonotype was counted many times. Its target is unknown. The V and J genes are TRBV11-3 and TRBJ1-6; no clear D gene. This TCR came from a female donor with Graves disease. The specimen was peripheral blood mononuclear cells (PBMCs), collected at new diagnosis, from a patient treated with antithyroid drugs. The CDR3 bases are TGTGCCAGCAGCTCAGTCAGTTCACCCCTCCACTTT. This encodes CASSSVSSPLHF.